These 17 T cell receptor beta chains originate from one sample sequenced in a study of blood T cell repertoires in COVID-19. Using immunoSEQ multiplex PCR, the repertoire was profiled, and TCRdb retains in-frame clones only, with some absent. The sample contains 120,000 to 150,000 clones, roughly 82% of which appear only once. The source material was peripheral blood. The receptors were sampled from a human donor in a cohort sampled during active COVID-19.

The chain employs TRBV7-9 and TRBJ2-5; D possibly corresponds to TRBD2 (5 bases). Between the trimmed V and J ends, which lost 0 bases and 5 bases, there was a span of 10 bases. Germline CDR1 reads SEHNR; CDR2 reads FQNEAQ (reference sequence). The CDR3 runs to 14 residues. This CDR3 is CASSLAGSGETQYF. DNA for the CDR3: TGTGCCAGCAGCTTAGCGGGGAGTGGGGAGACCCAGTACTTC.

This clone appeared a single time. This chain joins TRBV18 and TRBJ1-1, with 8 bases identical to TRBD1. Germline CDR1 and CDR2: KGHSH and LQKENI. CDR3 size: 14 residues. J gave up 4 bases and V 3 bases, and 4 bases lay outside the gene matches. CDR3 residues: CASSPGQVVTEAFF. The CDR3, as DNA: TGTGCCAGCTCACCGGGACAGGTAGTCACTGAAGCTTTCTTT. Full variable domain (remainder filled in from reference TRBV18 and TRBJ1-1): NAGVMQNPRHLVRRRGQEARLRCSPMKGHSHVYWYRQLPEEGLKFMVYLQKENIIDESGMPKERFSAEFPKEGPSILRIQQVVRGDSAAYFCASSPGQVVTEAFFGQGTRLTVV.

In DNA form, the CDR3 reads TGTGCCAGCAGTTGGAGTAGGGCCAACGTCCTGACTTTC. This codes for CASSWSRANVLTF. The chain is built from TRBV28 and TRBJ2-6; D gene uncertain. V was trimmed by 4 bases and J by 5 bases, leaving 6 bases between them. The CDR3 spans 13 residues. Per the germline V gene, CDR1 is MDHEN and CDR2 is SYDVKM.

This chain joins TRBV3-1 (or the pseudogene TRBV3-2) and TRBJ2-3; 12 bases line up with TRBD2. The CDR3 contains 15 residues. CDR1 LGHDT and CDR2 YNNKEL come from the germline V gene (reference sequence). Trimming removed 6 bases from V and 7 bases from J; junction bases left unmatched: 8. The CDR3 sequence is CASRPLAGGRNTQYF. The CDR3 region has the DNA TGTGCCAGCAGGCCTCTAGCGGGGGGGCGGAATACGCAGTATTTT.

V and J are TRBV6-1 and TRBJ2-1; the match to TRBD1 covers 9 bases. This CDR3 region has 16 residues. V lost 4 bases to trimming and J lost 5 bases; unmatched junction nucleotides: 9. Germline CDR1 MNHNS, CDR2 SASEGT. CDR3 nucleotides: TGTGCCAGCAGTGCCCTAAGGGGACAGGGAGACAATGAGCAGTTCTTC. Translating gives CASSALRGQGDNEQFF.

Written as DNA, the CDR3 is TGTGCCAGCTCACCATCAGGGCTCAATCAGCCCCAGCATTTT. Protein: CASSPSGLNQPQHF. This rearrangement joins TRBV18 to TRBJ1-5; TRBD1 might be the D (5 bases). The CDR3 runs 14 residues. Deletions cut 2 bases from V and 3 bases from J, with 8 bases between. CDR1 is KGHSH, CDR2 LQKENI, per germline.

The genes are TRBV13 and TRBJ2-3, with D perhaps TRBD2 (5 bases). The CDR3 spans 14 residues. Trimming stripped 3 bases from V and 0 bases from J, with 7 bases between. CDR1 PRHDT and CDR2 FYEKMQ come from the germline V gene (reference sequence). The CDR3 DNA reads TGTGCCAGCAGCTTCCGGGGTAGCACAGATACGCAGTATTTT. This translates into CASSFRGSTDTQYF.

In this sample, this clone turned up a few times. The chain couples TRBV30 to TRBJ1-1; no firm D call. Germline V gene data show CDR1 as GTSNPN and CDR2 as SVGIG (reference sequence). The CDR3 sequence is 14 residues long. Trimming took 3 bases from V and 5 from J, leaving 16 bases between them. This chain's CDR3 is CAWSRTAGGTEAFF. The CDR3 nucleotides are TGTGCCTGGAGCCGGACTGCGGGAGGAACTGAAGCTTTCTTT.

V gene TRBV24-1 combines with J gene TRBJ2-1, with 7 bases lining up with TRBD1. V trimming: 1 base; J trimming: 4 bases; junction bases outside the gene matches: 6. CDR1 and CDR2 (germline): KGHDR, SFDVKD. The CDR3 consists of 16 residues. The CDR3 nucleotides read TGTGCCACCAGTGATTTTCGGTCGGGACAGTACAATGAGCAGTTCTTC. This gives the protein CATSDFRSGQYNEQFF.

This rearrangement joins TRBV12-5 to TRBJ2-3, with TRBD1 matching 8 bases. Losses at the gene ends were 5 bases for V and 0 bases for J; bases not matched to a gene: 1. The CDR3 runs to 14 residues. Germline V gene lookup returns CDR1 LGHNT and CDR2 FRNRAP. CDR3 sequence (DNA): TGTGCTAGTGGTCAGGGGGCTAGCACAGATACGCAGTATTTT. Translated: CASGQGASTDTQYF. The whole variable domain, filled in from reference TRBV12-5 and TRBJ2-3, reads DARVTQTPRHKVTEMGQEVTMRCQPILGHNTVFWYRQTMMQGLELLAYFRNRAPLDDSGMPKDRFSAEMPDATLATLKIQPSEPRDSAVYFCASGQGASTDTQYFGPGTRLTVL.

The rearrangement uses TRBV24-1 and TRBJ2-7, with 8 nucleotides matching TRBD2. V shed 5 bases, J shed 0 bases, and the junction held 8 bases outside the gene matches. The length of the CDR3 is 16 residues. CDR1 is KGHDR and CDR2 is SFDVKD in the germline V gene. CDR3 loop: CATSGLTGTSSYEQYV. The CDR3 nucleotides read TGTGCCACCAGTGGTCTCACCGGGACTAGCTCCTACGAGCAGTACGTC.

The chain couples TRBV7-3 to TRBJ2-5; 7 bases align to TRBD2. V gave up 2 bases and J gave up 3 bases; unmatched junction bases: 0. The CDR3 is 13 residues long. Germline-derived CDR1 and CDR2 are SGHTA and FQGTGA. CDR3 bases: TGTGCCAGCAGCTTACTAGCGGAAGAGACCCAGTACTTC. Residues: CASSLLAEETQYF.

The chain combines TRBV18 with TRBJ1-2; 7 nucleotides align to TRBD1. CDR1 KGHSH and CDR2 LQKENI come from the germline V gene. Unmatched junction bases numbered 8, after V lost 5 bases and J lost 5 bases. The CDR3 loop spans 14 amino acids. DNA of the CDR3: TGTGCCAGCTCAACGGACAGGAGATCGTATGGCTACACCTTC. It translates to CASSTDRRSYGYTF.

By frequency in the sample, this clone is medium-sized. The gene calls are TRBV24-1 and TRBJ2-2, with 7 bases fitting TRBD1. Germline V gene data show CDR1 as KGHDR and CDR2 as SFDVKD. The ends lost 4 bases at V and 9 bases at J; junction bases unmatched: 10. CDR3 length: 15 residues. CDR3 region: CATSETDRPPRELFF. The CDR3 nucleotides read TGTGCCACCAGTGAAACGGACAGGCCGCCAAGGGAGCTGTTTTTT.

This chain uses TRBV6-5 with TRBJ1-1; weak D call: TRBD1 (5 bases). There are 13 residues in the CDR3. Germline CDR1 and CDR2: MNHEY and SVGAGI. V was cut by 5 bases and J by 6 bases, with 13 bases left in between. The CDR3 sequence is CASSKPGLSEAFF. CDR3 nucleotide sequence: TGTGCCAGCAGTAAGCCGGGACTTTCTGAAGCTTTCTTT.

The rearrangement links TRBV13 to TRBJ2-5, with 9 bases matching TRBD1. There are 16 residues in the CDR3. V shed 5 bases and J 0 bases; nucleotides not matched to a gene: 7. CDR1 PRHDT and CDR2 FYEKMQ come from the germline V gene (reference sequence). The CDR3 nucleotides are TGTGCCAGCAGCGTTATCGGGACAGGGCACCAAGAGACCCAGTACTTC. Its protein product is CASSVIGTGHQETQYF.

This chain uses TRBV18 with TRBJ1-2, with D hard to call. This CDR3 has 16 residues. Between the trimmed V and J ends, which lost 6 bases and 2 bases, there was a span of 19 bases. Germline assignment: CDR1 KGHSH and CDR2 LQKENI. CDR3 bases: TGTGCCAGCTCCCAGACAACCGCCCCGAAGAACTATGGCTACACCTTC. Protein: CASSQTTAPKNYGYTF.